This T cell receptor beta chain appears in the sequencing data of a study of CD8 T cells in ankylosing spondylitis. TCRdb used MiXCR to reprocess the 5' RACE reads, holding one entry per CDR3 protein. Of some 38,000 distinct CDR3 sequences listed, 3% to 3.5% are singletons. Findings and limits, study-wide: Disease-linked clones were reportedly significantly enriched in matched ankylosing spondylitis synovial fluid. Disease-associated clonotypes exhibited CD8+ identity and were relatively infrequent in peripheral blood. Within ankylosing spondylitis blood, a TCR beta motif made up of eight highly homologous variants appeared to be characteristic.

Trimming pared 0 bases from V and 5 bases from J, leaving 9 bases between. Germline CDR1 reads SGDLS; CDR2 reads YYNGEE. This CDR3 has 14 amino acids. This clonotype was counted many times. Its antigen is unknown. Sequenced material: blood, either unsorted or a sorted T cell fraction (not recorded which). The chain is built from TRBV9 and TRBJ1-5, with D uncertain. The TCR comes from a male donor with ankylosing spondylitis or in good health (not recorded which). CDR3 nucleotide sequence: TGTGCCAGCAGCGTAGCTCTGGCGGATCAGCCCCAGCATTTT. Translated: CASSVALADQPQHF.